These 25 T cell receptor beta chains share one sample of origin, sequenced in a study of identical twins (dated by TCRdb to 2016 to 2018). Receptor libraries were prepared by 5' RACE. Sequencing instrument: Illumina HiSeq 2000. TCRdb handled the public reads itself, with Q25 trimming in fastp and clone calling in MiXCR, and kept productive beta chains. Identical CDR3 protein sequences are pooled into one entry, listed with their most common genes and DNA. In this sample the table shows 1.5 million to 2 million distinct CDR3 sequences, roughly 35% of which occur a single time. About 0.3% of the sample is held by the ten biggest clonotypes. Source material: cord blood. The receptors derive from a newborn girl in good health.

In its sample, this clonotype was seen many times. The chain employs TRBV4-2 and TRBJ2-7; TRBD1 agrees at 8 bases. CDR3 length: 15 amino acids. J gave up 1 base and V 0 bases, and 2 bases lay outside the gene matches. CDR1 is LGHNA, CDR2 YNFKEQ, per germline. The CDR3 sequence: CASSQDRTGSYEQYF. CDR3 DNA: TGTGCCAGCAGCCAAGATAGGACAGGGTCCTACGAGCAGTACTTC.

The chain links TRBV6-1 to TRBJ1-5; 7 bases are a match to TRBD1. The CDR3 is 16 amino acids. Germline values: CDR1 MNHNS, CDR2 SASEGT. The V gene end was trimmed by 2 bases and the J gene end by 2 bases; junction bases not matched to a gene: 6. The CDR3 sequence is CASSESYRGGNQPQHF. The DNA for the CDR3 is TGTGCCAGCAGTGAATCATACAGGGGAGGCAATCAGCCCCAGCATTTT.

The chain has TRBV15 and TRBJ1-1, with 7 bases aligning to TRBD1. V lost 2 bases to trimming and J lost 0 bases; unmatched junction nucleotides: 0. This CDR3 spans 14 amino acids. Germline V gene data show CDR1 as LNHNV and CDR2 as YYDKDF (reference sequence). The CDR3 bases are TGTGCCACCAGCAGAACAGGGGTGAACACTGAAGCTTTCTTT. Translated, it gives CATSRTGVNTEAFF.

This clonotype was counted ten times or more. This chain connects TRBV5-1 to TRBJ2-7, with 10 bases fitting TRBD2. CDR3 length: 16 amino acids. With 2 bases clipped from V and 3 bases from J, the junction kept 8 bases outside the gene matches. The germline CDR1 and CDR2 sequences are SGHRS and YFSETQ. The CDR3 reads CASSLPPGLANYEQYF. The DNA for the CDR3 is TGCGCCAGCAGCTTACCACCGGGACTAGCGAACTACGAGCAGTACTTC.

This clonotype came up a few times. The CDR3: CASSLSLAGEGTDTQYF. CDR3 bases: TGTGCCAGCAGCTTATCCTTAGCGGGAGAAGGCACAGATACGCAGTATTTT. The chain combines TRBV7-2 with TRBJ2-3; TRBD2 matches 9 bases. With V trimmed by 2 bases and J by 1 base, 7 bases remained unmatched. The CDR3 is 17 residues long. CDR1 and CDR2 from the germline V gene are SGHTA and FQGNSA.

The V gene is TRBV12-3 or TRBV12-4, the J gene TRBJ2-6; 13 bases line up with TRBD2. V dropped 6 bases and J dropped 1; count of bases not matched to a gene: 12. This CDR3 contains 20 residues. The CDR3, as DNA: TGTGCCAGCAGCCGTGGGACTAGCGGGATCATAAGGTCTGGGGCCAACGTCCTGACTTTC. This gives the protein CASSRGTSGIIRSGANVLTF.

This clonotype came up a few times. V is TRBV4-2 and J is TRBJ2-3; 8 bases match TRBD2. The V and J ends lost 1 base and 2 bases, in that order; junction bases with no gene match: 8. The CDR3 is 17 amino acids. CDR1 is LGHNA and CDR2 is YNFKEQ in the germline V gene. The CDR3 DNA is TGTGCCAGCAGCCAAGCACGGGGACTAGTCCCCACAGATACGCAGTATTTT. Translating gives CASSQARGLVPTDTQYF.

This clonotype was counted between two and nine times. V is TRBV7-9 and J is TRBJ2-3, with a weak D call TRBD2 (5 bases). V was trimmed by 5 bases and J by 9 bases, leaving 27 bases between them. CDR1 is SEHNR, CDR2 FQNEAQ, per germline (reference sequence). The CDR3 extends over 17 amino acids. The CDR3 DNA reads TGTGCCAGCAGCCGACCCATATCCCTGGGAGACCGGAGCACGCAGTATTTT. It yields the protein CASSRPISLGDRSTQYF.

This chain links TRBV20-1 with TRBJ1-5; tentative D call: TRBD1 (6 bases). Germline V gene sequence: CDR1 DFQATT, CDR2 SNEGSKA (reference sequence). V was shortened by 3 bases and J by 4 bases, with 13 bases between the two germline ends. This CDR3 has 14 residues. CDR3 nucleotide sequence: TGCAGTGCTAGCATTGGACAGCTTAATCAGCCCCAGCATTTT. It yields the protein CSASIGQLNQPQHF.

This clonotype came up a few times. This chain connects TRBV3-1 to TRBJ2-1; no firm D call. This CDR3 spans 12 amino acids. The germline V gene encodes CDR1 LGHDT and CDR2 YNNKEL (reference sequence). V was shortened by 4 bases and J by 7 bases, with 8 bases between the two germline ends. The CDR3 nucleotides are TGTGCCAGCAGCCTGCTCCAGAATGAGCAGTTCTTC. Translation: CASSLLQNEQFF.

The rearrangement links TRBV27 to TRBJ1-1, with 7 bases matching TRBD1. The germline CDR1 and CDR2 sequences are MNHEY and SMNVEV (reference sequence). The CDR3 runs to 19 residues. V lost 4 bases, J lost 5 bases, and 22 bases stayed unmatched. The CDR3 nucleotides read TGTGCCAGCAGTTCCACCATCCCTGACAGGGTCGGTTTGAGGACTGAAGCTTTCTTT. This translates into CASSSTIPDRVGLRTEAFF.

This clonotype showed up just a few times. The chain couples TRBV20-1 to TRBJ2-1, with 7 bases fitting TRBD1. The CDR3 has 16 amino acids. From germline, CDR1 is DFQATT and CDR2 SNEGSKA (reference sequence). V was pared by 3 bases and J by 1 base, with 9 bases of the junction left unmatched. CDR3 residues: CSARGGRTGSYNEQFF. The CDR3 region has the DNA TGCAGTGCTAGGGGTGGCCGGACAGGTTCCTACAATGAGCAGTTCTTC.

This chain connects TRBV7-9 to TRBJ2-5; a possible D gene is TRBD1 (6 bases). The germline CDR1 and CDR2 sequences are SEHNR and FQNEAQ (reference sequence). The V and J ends lost 0 bases and 3 bases respectively, with 11 bases between them. CDR3 length: 15 residues. The CDR3, as DNA: TGTGCCAGCAGCTTAGCGCAGGACAGAGAAGAGACCCAGTACTTC. Its translation is CASSLAQDREETQYF.

This clonotype was seen more than once but under ten times. The chain carries TRBV3-1 and TRBJ2-1; 7 bases are a match to TRBD2. V shed 4 bases, J shed 0 bases, and the junction held 6 bases outside the gene matches. The CDR3 extends over 16 amino acids. The germline gives CDR1 LGHDT, CDR2 YNNKEL (reference sequence). The DNA of the CDR3 is TGTGCCAGCAGCCGCCAGCGGGGCCGCTCCTACAATGAGCAGTTCTTC. Protein: CASSRQRGRSYNEQFF.

Only a few counts were recorded for this clonotype. The CDR3 is CASSSGLWSTGELFF. The DNA of the CDR3 is TGTGCCAGCAGCTCGGGACTCTGGAGCACCGGGGAGCTGTTTTTT. The chain recombines TRBV7-2 with TRBJ2-2, with TRBD2 as a possible D gene (6 bases). V lost 4 bases to trimming and J lost 4 bases, with 13 bases between them. From germline, CDR1 is SGHTA and CDR2 FQGNSA. CDR3 length: 15 amino acids.

Ten or more counts support this clonotype. The chain has TRBV7-9 and TRBJ1-2; possible D gene TRBD1, 5 bases. CDR1 is SEHNR, CDR2 FQNEAQ, per germline (reference sequence). The ends were cut back, 6 bases at V and 4 bases at J, with 12 bases in the middle. The CDR3 is made up of 13 amino acids. CDR3 protein: CASSRDRLYGYTF. CDR3 DNA sequence: TGTGCCAGCAGTCGTGACAGACTCTATGGCTACACCTTC.

The rearrangement uses TRBV5-5 and TRBJ2-3; 8 nucleotides match TRBD2. V gave up 0 bases and J gave up 4 bases; unmatched junction bases: 13. The germline gives CDR1 SGHKS, CDR2 YYEKEE (reference sequence). The CDR3 spans 18 residues. The CDR3 nucleotides are TGTGCCAGCAGCTTGGCGGGGACGGGAGGGTCTCTCGCAGATACGCAGTATTTT. Its protein is CASSLAGTGGSLADTQYF.

This chain uses TRBV10-3 with TRBJ1-2, with 7 nucleotides matching TRBD1. Per the germline V gene, CDR1 is ENHRY and CDR2 is SYGVKD. The trim removed 0 bases at V and 6 bases at J, leaving 4 bases unmatched. CDR3 length: 14 amino acids. This CDR3 reads CAISESGQRDGYTF. CDR3 in DNA: TGTGCCATCAGTGAGTCGGGACAGAGGGATGGCTACACCTTC.

V gene TRBV14 combines with J gene TRBJ2-1; D uncertain. V dropped 7 bases and J dropped 7 bases, with 17 bases sitting between them. The germline CDR1 and CDR2 sequences are SGHDN and FVKESK. The length of the CDR3 is 14 residues. CDR3 DNA sequence: TGTGCCAGCAAGTCGGGTCTCCATATTAATGAGCAGTTCTTC. Protein: CASKSGLHINEQFF.

This clonotype was seen a handful of times. V is TRBV7-2 and J is TRBJ1-1, with no clear D. The CDR3 is 13 amino acids. V was pared by 4 bases and J by 7 bases, with 13 bases between. Per germline, CDR1 SGHTA and CDR2 FQGNSA. CDR3 sequence: CASSSTVGFEAFF. CDR3 nucleotides: TGTGCCAGCAGCTCGACCGTCGGATTTGAAGCTTTCTTT. Together with reference TRBV7-2 and TRBJ1-1, the CDR3 gives the full variable domain: GAGVSQSPSNKVTEKGKDVELRCDPISGHTALYWYRQSLGQGLEFLIYFQGNSAPDKSGLPSDRFSAERTGGSVSTLTIQRTQQEDSAVYLCASSSTVGFEAFFGQGTRLTVV.

This clonotype was counted a few times. The V call is TRBV7-2, the J call TRBJ2-7; tentative D call: TRBD2 (6 bases). This CDR3 has 16 residues. Trimming shortened V by 1 base and J by 7 bases, and 20 bases separated the two germline ends. Germline CDR1 is SGHTA and CDR2 is FQGNSA. CDR3 region: CASSLDGSPPVNEQYF. CDR3 DNA: TGTGCCAGCAGCTTAGACGGGAGCCCTCCCGTCAATGAGCAGTACTTC.

CDR3 loop: CASSSLYETGTQYF. In DNA form, the CDR3 reads TGTGCCAGCAGCTCCTTATATGAGACCGGTACGCAGTACTTC. The chain employs TRBV11-2 and TRBJ2-5; D gene uncertain. The CDR3 covers 14 residues. Trimming took off 4 bases at V and 11 bases at J, with 20 bases between the two ends. In germline, CDR1 is SGHAT, CDR2 FQNNGV.

V usage is TRBV25-1 and J usage is TRBJ2-1; TRBD2 matches 13 bases. The ends lost 3 bases at V and 10 bases at J; junction bases unmatched: 9. The CDR3 is 16 amino acids. Germline CDR1 and CDR2: MGHDK and SYGVNS. CDR3 bases: TGTGCCAGCAGTGACCCGGGACTAGCGGGAAGGGGGGAGCAGTTCTTC. It translates to CASSDPGLAGRGEQFF.

This clonotype was observed a few times. The chain uses TRBV25-1 and TRBJ1-2; D not certain. This CDR3 is built from 15 residues. The germline V gene encodes CDR1 MGHDK and CDR2 SYGVNS. Trimming removed 0 bases at V and 4 bases at J, with 12 bases between. The CDR3 loop is CASSEYRAGPYGYTF. The CDR3 coding sequence is TGTGCCAGCAGTGAATACCGAGCAGGTCCCTATGGCTACACCTTC.

The chain employs TRBV6-6 and TRBJ1-1; the D gene is possibly TRBD1 (5 bases). Trimming stripped 2 bases from V and 4 bases from J, with 8 bases between. The CDR3 runs to 13 residues. The V gene's germline CDR1 is MNHNY and CDR2 SVGAGI (reference sequence). DNA for the CDR3: TGTGCCAGCAGTTACGGCACAGGCACTGAAGCTTTCTTT. This codes for CASSYGTGTEAFF.